One sample yielded the 2 T cell receptor beta chains listed below, sequenced in a study of OX40 agonist ivuxolimab in advanced cancers. The repertoire was sequenced with immunoSEQ multiplex PCR; TCRdb's copy has only in-frame clones and lacks some. Of some 45,000 clones listed, approximately 86% are singletons. Material: CD4+ or CD8+ T cells sorted from blood, obtained in a trial of the OX40 agonist ivuxolimab. Every receptor here comes from an adult with an advanced solid tumor such as melanoma, head and neck, liver or kidney cancer.

The gene calls are TRBV28 and TRBJ2-1; D is undetermined. V lost 3 bases, J lost 6 bases, and 9 bases lay in between. The germline V gene encodes CDR1 MDHEN and CDR2 SYDVKM. This CDR3 has 13 amino acids. In nucleotides, the CDR3 is TGTGCCAGCAGTTTGGGCCGACCCAATGAGCAGTTCTTC. This codes for CASSLGRPNEQFF.

The gene calls are TRBV15 and TRBJ2-1, with D maybe TRBD2 (5 bases). Germline loops: CDR1 LNHNV, CDR2 YYDKDF (reference sequence). CDR3 length: 16 residues. The V and J ends lost 7 bases and 2 bases respectively, with 18 bases between them. The CDR3 sequence is CATIHRRGLTYNEQFF. The CDR3 DNA reads as TGTGCCACCATCCATAGAAGAGGGCTAACCTACAATGAGCAGTTCTTC.